The rows below give T cell receptor beta chains drawn from one sample of a study of CD8+CD57+ T cells in acquired aplastic anemia. TCRdb re-called the reads with MiXCR, one entry per CDR3 protein. The sample has approximately 170,000 distinct CDR3 sequences, around 59% seen once. Sequencing was done on a sample of sorted CD4+, CD8+, or CD8+CD57+ T cells (not recorded which) from PBMCs. These receptor sequences come from a human donor in good health, serving as a control. The CDR3 runs from the conserved cysteine through the conserved F or W. A clone size is listed for some rows: how often the clone was seen (once, few, many), or a class if it is expanded.

>TRBJ2-1|TRBV25-1|15|many
CASSELTGSYNEQFF
>TRBJ2-6|TRBV2|12|-
CANSDGLDILTF
>TRBJ1-3|TRBV6-5|14|-
CAISYPFSGNAIYF
>TRBJ2-3|TRBV7-9|12|few
CASSLDGDRETF
>TRBJ2-5|TRBV7-9|13|-
CASSANHQETQYF
>TRBJ1-5|TRBV7-9|15|many
CASSPTGGDNQPQHF
>TRBJ2-7|TRBV12-3/TRBV12-4|13|many
CASSLDRGTEQYF
>TRBJ1-2|TRBV6-9|12|-
CASSPDGYGYTF
>TRBJ1-5|TRBV7-8|16|many
CASSLKEGGGFQPQHF
>TRBJ2-1|TRBV5-8|15|many
CASSLASGGVNEQFF
>TRBJ1-2|TRBV7-6|14|many
CASSLGGPNYGYTF
>TRBJ2-3|TRBV11-2|16|-
CASSLAPGTSTDTQYF
>TRBJ1-2|TRBV6-5|14|many
CASSSTNGHYGYTF
>TRBJ2-7|TRBV29-1|17|-
CSVEDIGLAGGLYEQYF
>TRBJ1-5|TRBV24-1|17|-
CATRVQGAGGYEQPQHF
>TRBJ1-2|TRBV25-1|14|few
CASSESEGYYGYTF
>TRBJ2-7|TRBV5-1|16|many
CASSLDFDRGNYEQYF
>TRBJ1-3|TRBV3-1|14|many
CASSPAGDGNTIYF
>TRBJ2-3|TRBV7-9|14|few
CASSSPRGADTQYF
>TRBJ2-7|TRBV7-3|14|many
CASSEGGSSYEQYF
>TRBJ1-6|TRBV5-1|15|-
CASSTDRESGSPLHF
>TRBJ1-1|TRBV6-1|15|-
CASSEAARRDTEAFF
>TRBJ2-3|TRBV15|15|-
CATSSGAFRTDTQYF
>TRBJ1-3|TRBV20-1|17|many
CSARSFSLTGAGNTIYF
>TRBJ1-1|TRBV2|17|once
CASSEATLGTGNTEAFF
>TRBJ2-7|TRBV11-2|15|-
CASSLRQGAWGEQYF